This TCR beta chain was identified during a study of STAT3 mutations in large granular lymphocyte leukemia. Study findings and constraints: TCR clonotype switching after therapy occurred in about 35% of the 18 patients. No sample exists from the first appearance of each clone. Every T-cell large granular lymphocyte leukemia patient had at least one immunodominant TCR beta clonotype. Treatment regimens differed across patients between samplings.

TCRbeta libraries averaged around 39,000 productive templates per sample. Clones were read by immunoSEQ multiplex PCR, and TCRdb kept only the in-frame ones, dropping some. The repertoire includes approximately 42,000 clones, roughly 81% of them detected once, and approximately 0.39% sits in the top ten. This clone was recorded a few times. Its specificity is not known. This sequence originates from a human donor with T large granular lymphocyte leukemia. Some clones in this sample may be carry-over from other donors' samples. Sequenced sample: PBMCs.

CDR3: CASRSGAAETQYF. The CDR3 region has the DNA TGTGCCAGCAGATCAGGGGCCGCAGAGACCCAGTACTTC. V is TRBV7-9 and J is TRBJ2-5; D is possibly TRBD1 (6 bases). CDR3 length equals 13 residues. V dropped 6 bases and J dropped 4 bases, with 12 bases sitting between them. Germline values: CDR1 SEHNR, CDR2 FQNEAQ (reference sequence).